The sample holds a few counts of the clone carrying this T cell receptor (delta chain). A far bigger clonotype differs at one base, so this is likely a read error. Other DNA sequences within the sample encode an identical CDR3. The CDR3 runs 25 residues. Trimming at V came to 2 bases and at J to 0 bases, leaving 27 bases not matched to a gene. In germline, CDR1 is TSWWSYY, CDR2 QGS. TCRdb reanalysed the multiplex PCR reads with CATT. The sample lists 50,000 to 55,000 delta-chain clones, about 1.9% occurring once. Vgamma9/Vdelta2+ and Vdelta2-negative gammadelta T cells were flow-sorted from PBMC for bulk sequencing. This specimen comes from a study of γδ T cells in repeated Plasmodium falciparum infection.

The sample comprised gamma-delta T cells from blood. This TCR derives from a pool of human donors (malaria-infected and uninfected, not separated). The chain has TRDV1 and TRDJ1; 13 bases are shared with TRDD3. TCRdb supplies no J gene; here it was assigned by aligning the nucleotide sequence to germline. The CDR3 sequence is CALGEGSYFLSTYWGIRWYTDKLIF. In DNA, the CDR3 is TGTGCTCTTGGGGAAGGTTCGTATTTCCTATCGACATACTGGGGGATACGCTGGTACACCGATAAACTCATCTTT.